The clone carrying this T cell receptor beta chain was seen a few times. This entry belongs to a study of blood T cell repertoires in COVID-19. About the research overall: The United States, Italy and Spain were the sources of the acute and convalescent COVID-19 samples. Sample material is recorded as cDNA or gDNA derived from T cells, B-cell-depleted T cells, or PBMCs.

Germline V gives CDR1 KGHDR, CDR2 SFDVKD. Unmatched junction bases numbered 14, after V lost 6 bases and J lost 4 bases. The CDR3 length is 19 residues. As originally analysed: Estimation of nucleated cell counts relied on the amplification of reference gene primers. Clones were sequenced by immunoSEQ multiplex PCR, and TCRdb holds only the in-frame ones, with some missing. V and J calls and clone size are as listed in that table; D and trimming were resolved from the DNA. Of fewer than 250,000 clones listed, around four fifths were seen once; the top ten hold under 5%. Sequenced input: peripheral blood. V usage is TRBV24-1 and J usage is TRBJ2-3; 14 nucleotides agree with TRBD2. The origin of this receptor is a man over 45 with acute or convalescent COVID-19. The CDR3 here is CATSWGLAGARPAADTQYF. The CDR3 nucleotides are TGTGCCACCAGTTGGGGACTAGCGGGGGCCCGCCCCGCCGCAGATACGCAGTATTTT.